These 29 T cell receptor beta chains share one sample of origin, sequenced in a study of cytomegalovirus exposure and HLA in healthy donors. The PCR contained 60 Vbeta and 13 Jbeta primers. TCRdb's copy holds only in-frame clones and misses some; the assay was immunoSEQ multiplex PCR. The data show under 200,000 clones, roughly 79% seen once. Sequenced material: PBMCs. These receptors were obtained from a woman between 50 and 59 years old in good health and CMV-seronegative.

The chain links TRBV7-8 to TRBJ2-2; D might be TRBD2 (5 bases). Germline V gene lookup returns CDR1 SGHVS and CDR2 FQNEAQ. This CDR3 comprises 16 residues. V lost 5 bases and J lost 5, with 18 bases in between. The CDR3 sequence is CASSPPPDRDTGELFF. The CDR3 nucleotides read TGTGCCAGCAGCCCTCCCCCGGACCGGGATACCGGGGAGCTGTTTTTT. Based on the CDR3 plus reference TRBV7-8 and TRBJ2-2, the full variable domain is GAGVSQSPRYKVAKRGQDVALRCDPISGHVSLFWYQQALGQGPEFLTYFQNEAQLDKSGLPSDRFFAERPEGSVSTLKIQRTQQEDSAVYLCASSPPPDRDTGELFFGEGSRLTVL.

The V gene is TRBV5-8, the J gene TRBJ2-1; the D is unclear. Germline loops: CDR1 SGHTS, CDR2 YDEGEE. This CDR3 has 15 residues. V was pared by 0 bases and J by 0 bases, with 7 bases between. CDR3 in DNA: TGTGCCAGCAGCTTGGCGATCAGCTCCTACAATGAGCAGTTCTTC. This sequence encodes CASSLAISSYNEQFF. Filled out from reference TRBV5-8 and TRBJ2-1, the complete variable domain reads EAGVTQSPTHLIKTRGQQATLRCSPISGHTSVYWYQQALGLGLQFLLWYDEGEERNRGNFPPRFSGRQFPNYSSELNVNALELEDSALYLCASSLAISSYNEQFFGPGTRLTVL.

V and J are TRBV7-6 and TRBJ1-1; no firm D call. From germline, CDR1 is SGHVS and CDR2 FNYEAQ. This CDR3 has 15 amino acids. V shed 0 bases and J shed 2 bases, with 10 bases lying between them. The CDR3 spells CASSLALAENTEAFF. The CDR3 DNA follows: TGTGCCAGCAGCTTAGCCCTGGCCGAAAACACTGAAGCTTTCTTT. The variable domain in full, with the rest retrieved from reference TRBV7-6 and TRBJ1-1, is GAGVSQSPRYKVTKRGQDVALRCDPISGHVSLYWYRQALGQGPEFLTYFNYEAQQDKSGLPNDRFSAERPEGSISTLTIQRTEQRDSAMYRCASSLALAENTEAFFGQGTRLTVV.

The chain carries TRBV4-3 and TRBJ2-3; TRBD1 matches at 11 bases. The V gene end was trimmed by 4 bases and the J gene end by 6 bases; junction bases not matched to a gene: 12. This CDR3 contains 17 residues. The V gene's germline CDR1 is LGHNA and CDR2 YSLEER. The CDR3 nucleotides are TGCGCCAGCAGCCGGGTAGGGGACAGGGGGTTGTCGGATACGCAGTATTTT. It codes for CASSRVGDRGLSDTQYF.

The V call is TRBV28, the J call TRBJ1-2; maybe TRBD1 (5 bases). V was pared by 8 bases and J by 8 bases, with 21 bases between. The CDR3 is 14 amino acids. The germline V gene encodes CDR1 MDHEN and CDR2 SYDVKM. CDR3 amino acids: CASCLETGGSGYTF. In DNA, the CDR3 is TGTGCCAGCTGCCTCGAGACGGGGGGATCAGGCTACACCTTC.

This clone was detected only once. The chain has TRBV2 and TRBJ1-4; D is possibly TRBD1 (5 bases). The CDR3 loop spans 12 amino acids. Germline CDR1 and CDR2: SNHLY and FYNNEI. Trimming shortened V by 5 bases and J by 5 bases, and 6 bases separated the two germline ends. CDR3 nucleotide sequence: TGTGCCAGCAGTTCAGGGAATGAAAAACTGTTTTTT. Translation: CASSSGNEKLFF.

V and J are TRBV7-9 and TRBJ2-7; no clear D. The CDR3 loop spans 14 amino acids. Between the trimmed V and J ends, which lost 2 bases and 1 base, there was a span of 9 bases. The germline V gene encodes CDR1 SEHNR and CDR2 FQNEAQ (reference sequence). CDR3 sequence: CASSLSLSSYEQYF. As DNA, the CDR3 is TGTGCCAGCAGCTTAAGTCTGAGTTCCTACGAGCAGTACTTC. Supplemented by reference TRBV7-9 and TRBJ2-7, the full variable domain reads DTGVSQNPRHKITKRGQNVTFRCDPISEHNRLYWYRQTLGQGPEFLTYFQNEAQLEKSRLLSDRFSAERPKGSFSTLEIQRTEQGDSAMYLCASSLSLSSYEQYFGPGTRLTVT.

As to this clone: The junction does not match germline at one end; this may be a read error. Distinct nucleotide sequences in the sample also encode this CDR3. The chain joins TRBV5-1 to TRBJ1-2; 9 nucleotides match TRBD1. Germline V gene data show CDR1 as SGHRS and CDR2 as YFSETQ. CDR3 size: 13 residues. The CDR3 spells CASSTDRGLDYTF. CDR3 DNA sequence: TGTGCCAGCAGCACGGACAGGGGATTGGACTACACCTTC.

The rearrangement uses TRBV5-6 and TRBJ2-7; the D gene is possibly TRBD2 (6 bases). Trimming left V 4 bases short and J 12 bases short, with 23 bases between. The length of the CDR3 is 14 residues. Germline CDR1 and CDR2: SGHDT and YYEEEE. CDR3 DNA sequence: TGTGCCAGCAGCCCGGACGGGACTTCCTCGAATGCGTACTTC. It is translated as CASSPDGTSSNAYF. The full variable domain, completed using reference TRBV5-6 and TRBJ2-7, is DAGVTQSPTHLIKTRGQQVTLRCSPKSGHDTVSWYQQALGQGPQFIFQYYEEEERQRGNFPDRFSGHQFPNYSSELNVNALLLGDSALYLCASSPDGTSSNAYFGPGTRLTVT.

This chain links TRBV27 with TRBJ1-1, with TRBD1 as a possible D gene (6 bases). The CDR3 length is 14 residues. CDR1 MNHEY and CDR2 SMNVEV come from the germline V gene (reference sequence). Trimming stripped 3 bases from V and 4 bases from J, with 12 bases between. Here the CDR3 DNA reads TGTGCCAGCAGTTTTTCAACAGGGTTCACTGAAGCTTTCTTT. Amino acids: CASSFSTGFTEAFF.

This clone was seen more than once but under ten times. The chain carries TRBV19 and TRBJ1-4; 8 bases are shared with TRBD1. The CDR3 is made up of 15 amino acids. CDR1 is LNHDA and CDR2 is SQIVND in the germline V gene (reference sequence). V was clipped by 7 bases and J by 5 bases; unmatched bases: 9. The CDR3 here is CASTTGTGRNEKLFF. The CDR3, as DNA: TGTGCCAGTACCACTGGGACAGGAAGAAATGAAAAACTGTTTTTT.

The chain couples TRBV27 to TRBJ2-7, with 8 bases matching TRBD1. The trim removed 8 bases at V and 0 bases at J, leaving 6 bases unmatched. This CDR3 comprises 14 residues. Looked up from germline, CDR1 is MNHEY and CDR2 is SMNVEV (reference sequence). The DNA for the CDR3 is TGTGCCAGCGCCAGGGGGCACAGCTCCTACGAGCAGTACTTC. This encodes CASARGHSSYEQYF.

About this clone: An end of the junction differs from the germline gene, which may be a read error. The chain uses TRBV7-9 and TRBJ2-7; D gene ambiguous. CDR3 length: 13 residues. From germline, CDR1 is SEHNR and CDR2 FQNEAQ (reference sequence). The CDR3 protein is CSSSLSSPYEQYF. The CDR3 region has the DNA TGTTCCAGCAGCCTTTCTAGTCCCTACGAGCAGTACTTC.

This clone is a singleton in its sample. This chain connects TRBV2 to TRBJ2-3; a possible D gene is TRBD1 (6 bases). CDR1 SNHLY and CDR2 FYNNEI come from the germline V gene. Trimming removed 8 bases at V and 2 bases at J, with 14 bases between. The CDR3 covers 14 residues. The CDR3 coding sequence is TGTGCCAGCGTCAGGACAGTGAACACAGATACGCAGTATTTT. It encodes CASVRTVNTDTQYF.

The CDR3 loop is CASQDRRRPYEQYF. In DNA, the CDR3 is TGTGCCAGCCAGGACAGGCGTAGGCCCTACGAGCAGTACTTC. The gene calls are TRBV19 and TRBJ2-7, with TRBD1 identical over 7 bases. Unmatched junction bases numbered 10, after V lost 9 bases and J lost 2 bases. The CDR3 sequence is 14 residues long. From germline, CDR1 is LNHDA and CDR2 SQIVND (reference sequence).

J is TRBJ2-7 and V is TRBV5-4, with 13 nucleotides matching TRBD2. V dropped 3 bases and J dropped 9; count of bases not matched to a gene: 6. The germline gives CDR1 SGHNT, CDR2 YYREEE (reference sequence). The length of the CDR3 is 14 residues. The CDR3 is CASSWTSGSPVQYF. CDR3 DNA sequence: TGTGCCAGCAGCTGGACTAGCGGGAGTCCGGTGCAGTACTTC.

This chain uses TRBV11-2 with TRBJ2-5; TRBD1 matches 12 bases. The CDR3 length is 18 residues. With 5 bases clipped from V and 4 bases from J, the junction kept 14 bases outside the gene matches. Germline lookup yields CDR1 SGHAT and CDR2 FQNNGV. The CDR3 spells CASSPTPGTGGVVETQYF. CDR3 nucleotides: TGTGCCAGCAGCCCAACTCCCGGGACAGGGGGCGTAGTAGAGACCCAGTACTTC.

This chain's CDR3 is CASSQGLAGHSSYNEQFF. As DNA, the CDR3 is TGTGCCAGCAGCCAGGGACTAGCGGGACACAGCTCCTACAATGAGCAGTTCTTC. The chain couples TRBV5-6 to TRBJ2-1; 13 bases are shared with TRBD2. The CDR3 consists of 18 residues. Losses at the gene ends were 4 bases for V and 0 bases for J; bases not matched to a gene: 7. CDR1 is SGHDT and CDR2 is YYEEEE in the germline V gene.

Only a few counts were recorded for this clone. V usage is TRBV11-2 and J usage is TRBJ2-3; tentatively, D is TRBD1 (6 bases). The CDR3 extends over 14 amino acids. Trimming pared 4 bases from V and 2 bases from J, leaving 10 bases between. Germline-derived CDR1 and CDR2 are SGHAT and FQNNGV. The CDR3 DNA is TGTGCCAGCAGCTCTCAGGGGACCACAGATACGCAGTATTTT. It is translated as CASSSQGTTDTQYF.

This sequence joins TRBV6-5 and TRBJ2-7, with 9 bases identical to TRBD1. This CDR3 is 12 amino acids long. Germline V lookup: CDR1 MNHEY, CDR2 SVGAGI. V trimming: 6 bases; J trimming: 9 bases; junction bases outside the gene matches: 6. The CDR3 DNA reads TGTGCCAGCAGCACGGGACAGGGCGGGCAGTACTTC. It encodes CASSTGQGGQYF.

The CDR3 spells CASSWSGTVPYNEQFF. CDR3 DNA: TGTGCCAGTAGTTGGTCCGGGACAGTTCCCTACAATGAGCAGTTCTTC. The V call is TRBV19, the J call TRBJ2-1, with 7 bases aligning to TRBD1. Germline CDR1 LNHDA, CDR2 SQIVND (reference sequence). V lost 5 bases and J lost 2; bases outside the gene matches: 9. This CDR3 has 16 amino acids.

The chain recombines TRBV7-2 with TRBJ2-5; no clear D gene. V lost 2 bases and J lost 0, with 13 bases in between. Germline values: CDR1 SGHTA, CDR2 FQGNSA. CDR3 length: 16 amino acids. The chain's CDR3 is CASSLPQTWYQETQYF. CDR3 nucleotides: TGTGCCAGCAGCTTACCACAGACATGGTACCAAGAGACCCAGTACTTC.

The V call is TRBV4-2, the J call TRBJ1-1; D unresolved. The CDR3 length is 15 residues. Trimming removed 1 base at V and 0 bases at J, with 9 bases between. Germline lookup yields CDR1 LGHNA and CDR2 YNFKEQ. The CDR3 DNA follows: TGTGCCAGCAGCCAAGGACTGCTTTTGAACACTGAAGCTTTCTTT. It translates to CASSQGLLLNTEAFF.

The sample holds a few counts of this clone. V is TRBV2 and J is TRBJ2-5; TRBD2 matches at 11 bases. V dropped 1 base and J dropped 5; count of bases not matched to a gene: 6. This CDR3 comprises 16 residues. From germline, CDR1 is SNHLY and CDR2 FYNNEI. Here the CDR3 DNA reads TGTGCCAGCAGTGAAGGGACTAGCGGGTTTCGGGAGACCCAGTACTTC. Residues: CASSEGTSGFRETQYF.

This chain joins TRBV12-5 and TRBJ2-3; D possibly corresponds to TRBD1 (5 bases). CDR3 length equals 14 residues. Trimming took 3 bases from V and 4 from J, leaving 11 bases between them. Germline lookup yields CDR1 LGHNT and CDR2 FRNRAP. CDR3 coding DNA: TGTGCTAGTGGTTTAGGGCAGGGCCCAGATACGCAGTATTTT. Its protein product is CASGLGQGPDTQYF. Full variable domain (outside the CDR3, taken from reference TRBV12-5 and TRBJ2-3): DARVTQTPRHKVTEMGQEVTMRCQPILGHNTVFWYRQTMMQGLELLAYFRNRAPLDDSGMPKDRFSAEMPDATLATLKIQPSEPRDSAVYFCASGLGQGPDTQYFGPGTRLTVL.

This chain links TRBV4-1 with TRBJ1-4; possible D gene TRBD1, 5 bases. Trimming removed 4 bases from V and 3 bases from J, with 15 bases in between. Germline V gene sequence: CDR1 MGHRA, CDR2 YSYEKL. This CDR3 spans 16 amino acids. Here the CDR3 DNA reads TGCGCCAGCAGCCCCGGCCCACAGGCTTCTAATGAAAAACTGTTTTTT. It translates to CASSPGPQASNEKLFF.

V is TRBV15 and J is TRBJ1-4; D is perhaps TRBD1 (5 bases). Trimming shortened V by 4 bases and J by 8 bases, and 17 bases separated the two germline ends. This CDR3 contains 15 residues. The germline CDR1 and CDR2 sequences are LNHNV and YYDKDF (reference sequence). The DNA for the CDR3 is TGTGCCACCAGCACCCTAAGCTGGGGGGGGGAAAAACTGTTTTTT. Its protein is CATSTLSWGGEKLFF.

V gene TRBV7-9 combines with J gene TRBJ1-1, with TRBD1 matching over 11 bases. Germline CDR1 SEHNR, CDR2 FQNEAQ (reference sequence). V was clipped by 5 bases and J by 5 bases; unmatched bases: 7. This CDR3 has 15 residues. This chain's CDR3 is CASSTGQGVWTEAFF. CDR3 bases: TGTGCCAGCAGCACGGGACAGGGGGTTTGGACTGAAGCTTTCTTT.

The chain is built from TRBV12-5 and TRBJ2-5, with unresolved D. The CDR3 runs 14 residues. CDR1 is LGHNT and CDR2 is FRNRAP in the germline V gene. With 1 base removed from V and 2 bases from J, the gap between germline ends came to 8 bases. The CDR3 region has the DNA TGTGCTAGTGGTTTGGGGAGAGTACAAGAGACCCAGTACTTC. It is translated as CASGLGRVQETQYF.